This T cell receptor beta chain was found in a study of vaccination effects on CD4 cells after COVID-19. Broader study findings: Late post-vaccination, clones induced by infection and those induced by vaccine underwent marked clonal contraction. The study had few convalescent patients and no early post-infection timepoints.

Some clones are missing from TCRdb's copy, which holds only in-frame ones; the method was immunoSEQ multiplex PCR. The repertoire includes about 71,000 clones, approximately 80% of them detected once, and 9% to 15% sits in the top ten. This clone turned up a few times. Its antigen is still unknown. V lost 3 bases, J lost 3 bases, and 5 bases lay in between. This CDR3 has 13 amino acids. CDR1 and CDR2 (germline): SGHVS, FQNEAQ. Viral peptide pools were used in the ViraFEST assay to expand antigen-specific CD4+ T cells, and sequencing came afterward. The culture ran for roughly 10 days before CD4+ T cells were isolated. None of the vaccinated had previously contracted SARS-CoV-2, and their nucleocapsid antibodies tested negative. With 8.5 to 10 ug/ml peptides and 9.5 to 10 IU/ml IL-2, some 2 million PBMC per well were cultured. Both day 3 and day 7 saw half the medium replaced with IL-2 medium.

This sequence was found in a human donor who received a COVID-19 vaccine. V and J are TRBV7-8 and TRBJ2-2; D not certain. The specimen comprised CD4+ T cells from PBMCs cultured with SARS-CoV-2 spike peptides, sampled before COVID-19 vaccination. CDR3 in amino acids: CASSFLYTGELFF. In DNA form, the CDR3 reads TGTGCCAGCAGCTTTCTGTACACCGGGGAGCTGTTTTTT.